The T cell receptor (beta chain) under discussion was sequenced for a study of cytomegalovirus exposure and HLA in healthy donors. In its sample, this clone was seen once. Its antigen is unknown. Amplification used 60 Vbeta primers and 13 Jbeta primers. Clones were read by immunoSEQ multiplex PCR, and TCRdb kept only the in-frame ones, dropping some. The profile covers fewer than 100,000 clones, with around 77% appearing a single time and approximately 7.7% taken by the ten largest. Looked up from germline, CDR1 is WSHSY and CDR2 is SAAADI. J gave up 3 bases and V 1 base, and 3 bases lay outside the gene matches. CDR3 length: 15 residues. Study-wide points: Reportedly, TCR beta sequences accurately predicted HLA-A and HLA-B alleles in most subjects. Excluded were some V segments that proved indistinguishable, including TRBV6-2 and TRBV6-3. The classifier reportedly diagnosed cytomegalovirus status with high sensitivity and specificity. An analysis was carried out at a later point. It showed that HLA-associated TCR beta chains were more clonally expanded than equally common non-associated chains.

This sequence originates from a female donor in good health and CMV-seronegative. Material: PBMCs. The J gene is TRBJ2-3, the V gene TRBV10-2; 8 bases match TRBD2. The CDR3 DNA reads TGCGCCAGCAGTGAGTTTAGCGGGGAAACAGATACGCAGTATTTT. It specifies CASSEFSGETDTQYF.